This TCR beta chain was sequenced in a study of Graves' ophthalmopathy and Graves' hyperthyroidism. Study results and limitations: A model of 13 signatures distinguished ophthalmopathy from stable hyperthyroidism at under 90% sensitivity and 65% to 84% specificity. Blood also harbored most expanded thyroid clonotypes above 0.001 frequency. Sensitivity reached roughly 70% and specificity 72% to 80% when the model predicted ophthalmopathy progression.

A word on this clonotype: Its specificity is not known.

The sequenced template was RNA, covering the TCR beta CDR3 region. First-round RT-PCR employed HTBI primers, with a second-round multiplex PCR after it. In TCRdb, the multiplex PCR reads were re-called with MiXCR into one record per CDR3 protein. The data show roughly 350,000 distinct CDR3 sequences, with approximately 17% seen just once and approximately 2.4% held by the top ten. Diagnosis relied on clinical symptoms, serum thyroxine, TRAb, thyroid ultrasound and orbital computed tomography. Germline assignment: CDR1 DFQATT and CDR2 SNEGSKA (reference sequence). V shed 6 bases, J shed 5 bases, and the junction held 9 bases outside the gene matches. The length of the CDR3 is 15 residues.

The rearrangement uses TRBV20-1 and TRBJ1-6; TRBD1 matches at 8 bases. The sequence was collected from an adult woman with stable Graves' hyperthyroidism. Sequencing input: peripheral blood. CDR3 sequence (DNA): TGCAGTGCGCCGACAGGGGAAAGGCATAATTCACCCCTCCACTTT. Protein product: CSAPTGERHNSPLHF.